Listed here are 4 T cell receptor beta chains from one sample, sequenced in a study of post-analysis software for immune sequencing data. The study, taken as a whole, reports: Elevated frequency relative to controls characterized several TRBV segments in patients, TRBV5-6, TRBV5-1 and TRBV20-1 among them.

No antigen has been identified for these receptors. Libraries were made from TCR beta cDNA, and they carried unique molecular identifiers. One entry per CDR3 protein results from TCRdb running MiXCR on the PCR reads. The sample records roughly 730,000 distinct CDR3 sequences, just under 30% being singletons. The sequencing input was blood. Receptor source: a girl aged 5 to 17 with multiple sclerosis.

This clonotype was observed a handful of times. The chain is built from TRBV3-1 and TRBJ2-5, with TRBD2 identical over 12 bases. The CDR3 covers 17 residues. The trim removed 0 bases at V and 1 base at J, leaving 3 bases unmatched. Germline CDR1 reads LGHDT; CDR2 reads YNNKEL (reference sequence). The CDR3 spells CASSQDRLAGAQETQYF. The CDR3 nucleotides read TGTGCCAGCAGCCAAGACCGACTAGCGGGGGCCCAAGAGACCCAGTACTTC.

The genes are TRBV20-1 and TRBJ1-5, with TRBD1 matching 8 bases. J gave up 5 bases and V 6 bases, and 6 bases lay outside the gene matches. CDR1 and CDR2 from the germline V gene are DFQATT and SNEGSKA (reference sequence). The CDR3 covers 13 residues. The CDR3 reads CSAPGQGYQPQHF. CDR3 nucleotides: TGCAGTGCCCCTGGACAGGGTTATCAGCCCCAGCATTTT.

This clonotype was counted many times. This chain uses TRBV20-1 with TRBJ1-2, with 8 bases matching TRBD1. This CDR3 region has 14 residues. V lost 3 bases to trimming and J lost 4 bases; unmatched junction nucleotides: 7. The germline V gene has CDR1 DFQATT and CDR2 SNEGSKA (reference sequence). The DNA of the CDR3 is TGCAGTGCTAGGGCCGGGACAGGAGGCTATGGCTACACCTTC. It yields the protein CSARAGTGGYGYTF.

This clonotype showed up just a few times. The rearrangement links TRBV4-1 to TRBJ2-5, with no clear D. V was clipped by 6 bases and J by 5 bases, with 7 bases between them. The CDR3 extends over 11 amino acids. Germline-derived CDR1 and CDR2 are MGHRA and YSYEKL. The CDR3 DNA sequence: TGCGCCAGCAGGGATACGGAGACCCAGTACTTC. This encodes CASRDTETQYF.